This T cell receptor (beta chain) was recovered during a study of shared clonotypes between healthy human individuals. Overall study findings and caveats: Represented genetic and exposure-history diversity was restricted by having few donors.

Trimming left V 7 bases short and J 2 bases short, with 10 bases between. The CDR3 is 13 residues long. Germline V gives CDR1 MNHEY, CDR2 SMNVEV (reference sequence). This clone is a singleton in its sample. The antigen remains undetermined. The method was immunoSEQ multiplex PCR; TCRdb's version includes in-frame clones alone and lacks a portion of them. The top ten clones hold 0.36% of a sample with 2,500,000 or so clones, under 95% of them seen once. This clonotype originated in a man between 18 and 29 years old in good health. Some clones in this sample may be carry-over from other donors' samples. The V and J genes are TRBV27 and TRBJ2-3; D unresolved. The sequencing input was naive CD4+ T cells from PBMCs. This sample's subset: CD45RA+ positively selected. For the CDR3, the DNA is TGTGCCAGCAAACTCCGGCACACAGATACGCAGTATTTT. Its translation: CASKLRHTDTQYF.